The text below deals with one T cell receptor beta chain. As yet, its antigen is unknown. This sample is drawn from a study of CD8+ T cells in alopecia areata. Study as a whole: Among treated patients, oral tofacitinib was administered at 5 to 10 mg twice daily. Tofacitinib administration persisted for 6 to 18 months, succeeded by 6 months off drug.

In each case, RNA was isolated and then reverse transcribed into cDNA as the sequencing template. Here immunoSEQ multiplex PCR was the method, and the copy in TCRdb shows in-frame clones only, minus some. The sample carries approximately 8,000 clones, approximately 71% recorded once. CDR3 size: 18 residues. Between the trimmed V and J ends, which lost 4 bases and 4 bases, there was a span of 25 bases. CDR1 is LNHDA, CDR2 SQIVND, per germline (reference sequence). Researchers took lesional scalp punch biopsies and peripheral blood from people who were alopecia areata patients. Study conclusions and caveats: Affected scalp, especially in alopecia totalis/universalis, had a higher clonality than normal scalp did. Scalp samples also contribute reads from the resident alphabeta T cells found in normal skin.

The material was skin, obtained at week 0. The TCR was taken from a human donor with alopecia areata. V usage is TRBV19 and J usage is TRBJ2-5, with a possible D match to TRBD1 (5 bases). The CDR3 nucleotides read TGTGCCAGTAGTAGTGGCGTGGGGCTAGTGGATCGCCTAGAGACCCAGTACTTC. Its translation: CASSSGVGLVDRLETQYF.